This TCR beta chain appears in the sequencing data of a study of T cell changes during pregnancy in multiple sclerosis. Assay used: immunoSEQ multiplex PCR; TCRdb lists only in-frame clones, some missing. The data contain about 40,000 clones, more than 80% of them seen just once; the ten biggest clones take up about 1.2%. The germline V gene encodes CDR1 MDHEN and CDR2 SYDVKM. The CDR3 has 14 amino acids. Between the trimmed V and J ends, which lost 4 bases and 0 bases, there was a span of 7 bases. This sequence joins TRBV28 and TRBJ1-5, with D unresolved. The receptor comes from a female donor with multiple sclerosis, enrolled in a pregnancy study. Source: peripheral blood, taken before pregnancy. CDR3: CASSSFYSNQPQHF. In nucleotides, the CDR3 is TGTGCCAGCAGTTCCTTTTATAGCAATCAGCCCCAGCATTTT. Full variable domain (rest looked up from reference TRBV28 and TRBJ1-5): DVKVTQSSRYLVKRTGEKVFLECVQDMDHENMFWYRQDPGLGLRLIYFSYDVKMKEKGDIPEGYSVSREKKERFSLILESASTNQTSMYLCASSSFYSNQPQHFGDGTRLSIL.